This T cell receptor beta chain was found in a study of blood T cell repertoires in COVID-19. Background on the study: The samples span acute and convalescent COVID-19 from the United States, Italy and Spain. T cells, B-cell-depleted T cells, or PBMCs provided the cDNA or gDNA that served as material.

Per the original data handling: Estimation of nucleated cell counts relied on the amplification of reference gene primers. The data were produced by immunoSEQ multiplex PCR, yet TCRdb's version contains in-frame clones alone and is incomplete. V, J and clone size are those of that table, while D and trimming were read from the DNA. The sample holds over 200,000 clones; 85% to 90% are singletons and the top ten take roughly 2.5%. Trimming cost V 7 bases and J 4 bases, with 14 bases left between them. CDR1 and CDR2 from the germline V gene are LNHDA and SQIVND (reference sequence). The CDR3 is made up of 14 amino acids.

The clonotype was recovered from a woman aged 60-70 years with acute or convalescent COVID-19. The sequencing sample was made of peripheral blood. This rearrangement joins TRBV19 to TRBJ1-3; D unclear. The CDR3 reads CASMVRGAGNTIYF. In DNA, the CDR3 is TGTGCCAGTATGGTCCGGGGAGCCGGAAACACCATATATTTT.